This record looks at one TCR beta chain sequence and its context. As originally analysed: Researchers report that nucleated cell counts were estimated from reference gene primer amplification. Sequenced by immunoSEQ multiplex PCR; TCRdb stores in-frame clones only, minus some. The V and J calls and clone size come from that table; D and trimming were worked out from the DNA. The table shows around 300,000 clones, with under 90% occurring only once. The CDR3 extends over 18 amino acids. Per the germline V gene, CDR1 is LGHDT and CDR2 is YNNKEL (reference sequence). V was pared by 1 base and J by 1 base, with 19 bases between. The source of the sample is a study of blood T cell repertoires in COVID-19.

This sequence was found in a woman aged 40 to 50 who had recovered from COVID-19. The V and J genes are TRBV3-1 (or the pseudogene TRBV3-2) and TRBJ2-5, with D possibly TRBD1 on 6 matching bases. Sequenced input: PBMCs or T cells enriched from blood (not recorded which). CDR3 DNA: TGTGCCAGCAGCCAAGTTGTAGCCAGCTGGGGGCTCCAAGAGACCCAGTACTTC. Translating it yields CASSQVVASWGLQETQYF.